The 2 T cell receptor beta chains below all came from one sample that was sequenced in a study of beta chain features in type 1 diabetes. The investigators reverse transcribed all of the isolated RNA, so they sequenced expressed TCRB transcripts. Assay used: immunoSEQ multiplex PCR; TCRdb lists only in-frame clones, some missing. This sample has fewer than 350,000 clones, with about 19% found just once. The sequencing input was naive CD4+ T cells from blood. These receptors all stem from a woman between 18 and 30 years old in good health.

This clone was recorded a few times. The V and J genes are TRBV7-2 and TRBJ2-7; 7 nucleotides match TRBD1. The length of the CDR3 is 14 residues. V shed 3 bases and J 5 bases; nucleotides not matched to a gene: 7. Per germline, CDR1 SGHTA and CDR2 FQGNSA. CDR3 region: CASSFGDSRDEQYF. CDR3 coding DNA: TGTGCCAGCAGCTTCGGGGACAGCCGGGACGAGCAGTACTTC.

V usage is TRBV5-1 and J usage is TRBJ2-1; 7 bases fit TRBD2. The CDR3 extends over 14 amino acids. V lost 4 bases, J lost 1 base, and 2 bases stayed unmatched. Germline CDR1 and CDR2: SGHRS and YFSETQ. DNA of the CDR3: TGCGCCAGCAGCGAGCGGGGATCCTACAATGAGCAGTTCTTC. This sequence encodes CASSERGSYNEQFF.